Sequencing of this T cell receptor beta chain was carried out in a study of blood T cell repertoires in COVID-19. Study context: The United States, Italy and Spain provided the acute and convalescent COVID-19 samples. T cells, B-cell-depleted T cells, or PBMCs provided the cDNA or gDNA that served as material.

The germline V gene encodes CDR1 WSHSY and CDR2 SAAADI. The V segment lost 4 bases and the J segment 7 bases; nucleotides outside the gene matches: 6. There are 15 residues in the CDR3. Per the original data handling: Cell counts per sample came from amplifying reference gene primers. Profiled with immunoSEQ multiplex PCR; TCRdb holds only in-frame clones, not every one. The V and J calls and the clone size are those of that table, but D and trimming were determined from the DNA. The sample carries around 160,000 clones, around four fifths recorded once. The material sequenced was peripheral blood. The TCR comes from a woman between 35 and 50 years old with active or convalescent COVID-19. The chain has TRBV10-2 and TRBJ2-2; 10 positions agree with TRBD2. In DNA form, the CDR3 reads TGCGCCAGCAGTGGTTTAGCGGGGGGTCACGGGGAGCTGTTTTTT. Its protein product is CASSGLAGGHGELFF.